The 32 T cell receptor beta chains listed next were all sequenced from one sample in a study of cytomegalovirus exposure and HLA in healthy donors. Both 60 Vbeta primers and 13 Jbeta primers went into the PCR. Sequencing used immunoSEQ multiplex PCR; TCRdb keeps in-frame clones, though not all of them. The data hold under 150,000 clones, with approximately 78% observed a single time. The sequencing sample was made of PBMCs. These receptors originate from a middle-aged woman in good health and CMV-seropositive.

The chain is built from TRBV28 and TRBJ2-3, with TRBD1 identical over 8 bases. Germline-derived CDR1 and CDR2 are MDHEN and SYDVKM. Trimming removed 6 bases from V and 5 bases from J; junction bases left unmatched: 7. The CDR3 loop spans 14 amino acids. The CDR3 DNA reads TGTGCCAGCAGCCCTGGACAGGGTAAAGATACGCAGTATTTT. Translated: CASSPGQGKDTQYF.

The V and J genes are TRBV6-5 and TRBJ1-4; maybe TRBD1 (6 bases). Germline CDR1 MNHEY, CDR2 SVGAGI. Trimming took off 8 bases at V and 4 bases at J, with 17 bases between the two ends. This CDR3 spans 15 amino acids. The CDR3 sequence is CASGRTGGVNEKLFF. CDR3 coding DNA: TGTGCCAGCGGAAGGACGGGGGGCGTTAATGAAAAACTGTTTTTT.

The gene calls are TRBV11-3 and TRBJ1-2, with D hard to call. Germline CDR1 is SGHNT and CDR2 is YENEEA. Trimming stripped 2 bases from V and 6 bases from J, with 22 bases between. This CDR3 has 17 residues. This CDR3 reads CASSLPYGQHYENGYTF. The CDR3 DNA is TGTGCCAGCAGCTTACCTTACGGTCAACACTACGAAAATGGCTACACCTTC.

The chain combines TRBV10-2 with TRBJ1-1, with D perhaps TRBD1 (6 bases). The CDR3 is 13 residues long. Germline lookup yields CDR1 WSHSY and CDR2 SAAADI. The V and J ends lost 10 bases and 0 bases respectively, with 12 bases between them. CDR3 in amino acids: CATLTGLNTEAFF. CDR3 in DNA: TGCGCCACCTTAACAGGGCTGAACACTGAAGCTTTCTTT.

V gene TRBV11-3 combines with J gene TRBJ2-3; D possibly corresponds to TRBD2 (5 bases). The CDR3 is 13 amino acids. Germline V gene lookup returns CDR1 SGHNT and CDR2 YENEEA. With 5 bases removed from V and 6 bases from J, the gap between germline ends came to 12 bases. CDR3 region: CASSPQWEDTQYF. The CDR3 coding sequence is TGTGCCAGCAGCCCTCAGTGGGAGGATACGCAGTATTTT. Filled out from reference TRBV11-3 and TRBJ2-3, the complete variable domain reads EAGVVQSPRYKIIEKKQPVAFWCNPISGHNTLYWYLQNLGQGPELLIRYENEEAVDDSQLPKDRFSAERLKGVDSTLKIQPAELGDSAVYLCASSPQWEDTQYFGPGTRLTVL.

The chain carries TRBV27 and TRBJ2-7, with 8 bases identical to TRBD2. J gave up 2 bases and V 4 bases, and 7 bases lay outside the gene matches. The CDR3 contains 15 residues. Germline V CDR1 and CDR2: MNHEY, SMNVEV (reference sequence). CDR3 residues: CASSSTPGLAYEQYF. Written as DNA, the CDR3 is TGTGCCAGCAGTTCTACACCGGGACTAGCCTACGAGCAGTACTTC.

This rearrangement joins TRBV29-1 to TRBJ1-1; no definite D call. The CDR3 is 12 residues long. CDR1 is SQVTM and CDR2 is ANQGSEA in the germline V gene. Trimming stripped 4 bases from V and 5 bases from J, with 11 bases between. CDR3 sequence: CSVGGGWTEAFF. The CDR3 DNA sequence: TGCAGCGTTGGGGGAGGGTGGACTGAAGCTTTCTTT.

This chain links TRBV2 with TRBJ2-6; no clear D. Looked up from germline, CDR1 is SNHLY and CDR2 is FYNNEI. V was cut by 7 bases and J by 1 base, with 5 bases left in between. This CDR3 region has 13 residues. In DNA form, the CDR3 reads TGTGCCAGCACGCAGTCTGGGGCCAACGTCCTGACTTTC. Its protein product is CASTQSGANVLTF.

This chain links TRBV2 with TRBJ1-5; D gene uncertain. This CDR3 contains 11 residues. Trimming removed 2 bases at V and 11 bases at J, with 7 bases between. The germline gives CDR1 SNHLY, CDR2 FYNNEI. The CDR3 coding sequence is TGTGCCAGCAGTGAAAATTCCGCCCAGCATTTT. Translating it yields CASSENSAQHF.

The chain carries TRBV18 and TRBJ2-5, with 9 bases identical to TRBD1. V was pared by 1 base and J by 4 bases, with 7 bases of the junction left unmatched. CDR3 length: 16 amino acids. Germline CDR1 KGHSH, CDR2 LQKENI. CDR3 bases: TGTGCCAGCTCACCACTGGGGGACAGGGACGGAGAGACCCAGTACTTC. This codes for CASSPLGDRDGETQYF.

The chain combines TRBV10-3 with TRBJ2-7, with 12 bases that match TRBD1. Germline CDR1 reads ENHRY; CDR2 reads SYGVKD. Trimming took 4 bases from V and 2 from J; bases not matched to a gene: 15. There are 19 residues in the CDR3. The DNA of the CDR3 is TGTGCCATCAGTGTTGCCTCGAGAGAGGGACAGGGGGCTACCTACGAGCAGTACTTC. It translates to CAISVASREGQGATYEQYF.

The chain couples TRBV6-6 to TRBJ2-7; TRBD2 matches 9 bases. V shed 5 bases, J shed 7 bases, and the junction held 9 bases outside the gene matches. CDR1 MNHNY and CDR2 SVGAGI come from the germline V gene (reference sequence). The CDR3 is made up of 14 amino acids. CDR3 in amino acids: CASSKLAGKGEQYF. CDR3 DNA: TGTGCCAGCAGTAAGCTAGCGGGAAAGGGTGAGCAGTACTTC.

The rearrangement uses TRBV6-4 and TRBJ1-2; D not certain. The CDR3 is made up of 13 amino acids. Germline values: CDR1 MRHNA, CDR2 SNTAGT. V was pared by 2 bases and J by 8 bases, with 12 bases between. CDR3 DNA sequence: TGTGCCAGCAGTGACGAGGGTTTAGGCGGCTACACCTTC. Amino acids: CASSDEGLGGYTF.

Only a few counts were recorded for this clone. The chain links TRBV27 to TRBJ2-7; a possible D gene is TRBD1 (6 bases). The germline V gene has CDR1 MNHEY and CDR2 SMNVEV (reference sequence). Trimming pared 5 bases from V and 3 bases from J, leaving 8 bases between. CDR3 length equals 12 residues. CDR3: CASSAQGYEQYF. In DNA form, the CDR3 reads TGTGCCAGCAGTGCACAGGGCTACGAGCAGTACTTC.

The chain links TRBV6-5 to TRBJ1-1, with 9 bases identical to TRBD1. CDR3 length: 11 amino acids. V lost 11 bases to trimming and J lost 11 bases; unmatched junction nucleotides: 9. Germline V gene sequence: CDR1 MNHEY, CDR2 SVGAGI. The CDR3 here is CASTGGGRAFF. The CDR3, as DNA: TGTGCCTCAACAGGGGGCGGGAGGGCTTTCTTT.

The gene calls are TRBV27 and TRBJ2-7; 9 bases map to TRBD1. Germline CDR1 is MNHEY and CDR2 is SMNVEV (reference sequence). Trimming removed 6 bases from V and 6 bases from J; junction bases left unmatched: 6. The length of the CDR3 is 13 residues. As DNA, the CDR3 is TGTGCCAGCAGCGACAGGGGGTTGGGCGAGCAGTACTTC. Residues: CASSDRGLGEQYF.

V usage is TRBV14 and J usage is TRBJ2-5; 9 bases fit TRBD2. The ends lost 4 bases at V and 5 bases at J; junction bases unmatched: 2. The CDR3 sequence is 13 residues long. The germline CDR1 and CDR2 sequences are SGHDN and FVKESK. Written as DNA, the CDR3 is TGTGCCAGCAGCCGGGGACTAGCTGAGACCCAGTACTTC. This gives the protein CASSRGLAETQYF.

This chain uses TRBV28 with TRBJ1-5; 7 nucleotides match TRBD1. The germline V gene encodes CDR1 MDHEN and CDR2 SYDVKM. Trimming removed 4 bases from V and 12 bases from J; junction bases left unmatched: 9. The CDR3 runs to 13 residues. CDR3 bases: TGTGCCAGCAGTTCCACAGGGGCTAGATTCCAGCATTTT. This sequence encodes CASSSTGARFQHF.

This sequence joins TRBV19 and TRBJ1-1, with D possibly TRBD1 on 5 matching bases. Trimming cost V 7 bases and J 5 bases, with 23 bases left between them. Germline values: CDR1 LNHDA, CDR2 SQIVND (reference sequence). The CDR3 is 16 residues long. CDR3 region: CASTLHLGGLRTEAFF. The CDR3 nucleotides are TGTGCCAGTACCCTCCATCTCGGGGGGTTAAGGACTGAAGCTTTCTTT.

This clone showed up just once. The J gene is TRBJ2-3, the V gene TRBV2; possible D gene TRBD2, 7 bases. The CDR3 length is 15 residues. Per germline, CDR1 SNHLY and CDR2 FYNNEI. Trimming removed 5 bases from V and 5 bases from J, with 17 bases in between. This CDR3 is CASSILAEGGDTQYF. CDR3 DNA: TGTGCCAGCAGTATCCTAGCGGAGGGGGGAGATACGCAGTATTTT.

The CDR3 DNA sequence: TGTGCCAGCAGCCAAGGCCTAGCGGGCAAGGGTGAGCAGTTCTTC. The encoded protein is CASSQGLAGKGEQFF. This sequence joins TRBV14 and TRBJ2-1; the match to TRBD2 covers 8 bases. The CDR3 sequence is 15 residues long. CDR1 and CDR2 (germline): SGHDN, FVKESK. Trimming removed 1 base from V and 9 bases from J; junction bases left unmatched: 8.

J is TRBJ2-1 and V is TRBV6-5; 7 bases agree with TRBD2. V trimming: 2 bases; J trimming: 8 bases; junction bases outside the gene matches: 6. The germline gives CDR1 MNHEY, CDR2 SVGAGI. The length of the CDR3 is 14 residues. The CDR3 loop is CASSYRRGRDEQFF. CDR3 DNA: TGTGCCAGCAGTTACCGACGGGGGAGGGATGAGCAGTTCTTC.

The chain employs TRBV5-6 and TRBJ1-5; maybe TRBD1 (6 bases). The CDR3 is 16 residues long. Trimming left V 4 bases short and J 1 base short, with 15 bases between. Per germline, CDR1 SGHDT and CDR2 YYEEEE. This CDR3 is CASSPQGAGSNQPQHF. CDR3 DNA: TGTGCCAGCAGCCCACAGGGAGCCGGGAGCAATCAGCCCCAGCATTTT.

The CDR3 DNA reads as TGTGCCAGCAGCTTAGGGACAGGCAATAGCAATCAGCCCCAGCATTTT. Amino acid sequence: CASSLGTGNSNQPQHF. The chain joins TRBV7-9 to TRBJ1-5; 7 nucleotides line up with TRBD1. V lost 1 base to trimming and J lost 0 bases; unmatched junction nucleotides: 3. The CDR3 consists of 16 residues. The germline CDR1 and CDR2 sequences are SEHNR and FQNEAQ (reference sequence). Full variable domain (remainder filled in from reference TRBV7-9 and TRBJ1-5): DTGVSQNPRHKITKRGQNVTFRCDPISEHNRLYWYRQTLGQGPEFLTYFQNEAQLEKSRLLSDRFSAERPKGSFSTLEIQRTEQGDSAMYLCASSLGTGNSNQPQHFGDGTRLSIL.

The V call is TRBV14, the J call TRBJ2-1, with 13 bases fitting TRBD2. CDR1 and CDR2 (germline): SGHDN, FVKESK. The CDR3 consists of 15 residues. Unmatched junction bases numbered 5, after V lost 6 bases and J lost 6 bases. CDR3 DNA: TGTGCCAGCAGTCAACTAGCGGGAGGGCTCAATGAGCAGTTCTTC. Its translation is CASSQLAGGLNEQFF.

The rearrangement uses TRBV10-1 and TRBJ2-1; 9 bases are a match to TRBD2. This CDR3 comprises 13 residues. Germline loops: CDR1 WNHNN, CDR2 SYGVQD (reference sequence). The J segment lost 7 bases and the V segment lost 6 bases, leaving 4 bases of the junction unmatched. CDR3 residues: CASRPSGGNEQFF. CDR3 bases: TGCGCCAGCAGGCCGAGCGGGGGGAATGAGCAGTTCTTC.

This sequence joins TRBV2 and TRBJ1-4; D is ambiguous. V lost 3 bases and J 8 bases, leaving 13 bases between the germline ends. In germline, CDR1 is SNHLY, CDR2 FYNNEI. The CDR3 runs 14 residues. The CDR3 DNA reads as TGTGCCAGCAGTGATCGGACGGGAGTAGAAAAACTGTTTTTT. Translated: CASSDRTGVEKLFF.

The J gene is TRBJ2-7, the V gene TRBV20-1; D uncertain. Looked up from germline, CDR1 is DFQATT and CDR2 is SNEGSKA (reference sequence). V was cut by 2 bases and J by 7 bases, with 9 bases left in between. There are 11 residues in the CDR3. The CDR3 here is CSARRYEEQYF. Written as DNA, the CDR3 is TGCAGTGCTAGACGGTACGAGGAGCAGTACTTC.

The rearrangement links TRBV28 to TRBJ2-7; TRBD2 might be the D (6 bases). The V end was cut by 6 bases, the J end by 4 bases, with 25 bases between. Germline loops: CDR1 MDHEN, CDR2 SYDVKM. This CDR3 spans 17 amino acids. DNA of the CDR3: TGTGCCAGCAGCGGAATGCGGGACTTCGGAGGAGGATACGAGCAGTACTTC. The encoded protein is CASSGMRDFGGGYEQYF.

The genes are TRBV10-3 and TRBJ2-5; 8 nucleotides agree with TRBD2. CDR3 length: 11 amino acids. CDR1 is ENHRY, CDR2 SYGVKD, per germline. The V gene end was trimmed by 10 bases and the J gene end by 3 bases; junction bases not matched to a gene: 1. CDR3 loop: CASGGKETQYF. The CDR3 DNA reads TGTGCCAGCGGGGGGAAAGAGACCCAGTACTTC.

This chain links TRBV27 with TRBJ2-7; the match to TRBD2 covers 10 bases. There are 13 residues in the CDR3. Germline loops: CDR1 MNHEY, CDR2 SMNVEV (reference sequence). V was pared by 8 bases and J by 3 bases, with 4 bases of the junction left unmatched. DNA for the CDR3: TGTGCCAGCGGGACTAGCGAGATCTACGAGCAGTACTTC. Translated: CASGTSEIYEQYF.

V is TRBV10-3 and J is TRBJ2-3, with D perhaps TRBD2 (6 bases). The CDR3 contains 15 residues. CDR1 is ENHRY, CDR2 SYGVKD, per germline. Trimming removed 3 bases from V and 5 bases from J, with 15 bases in between. The CDR3 bases are TGTGCCATCAGTGACCCGAGCGGGTATAGAGATACGCAGTATTTT. Its protein product is CAISDPSGYRDTQYF.